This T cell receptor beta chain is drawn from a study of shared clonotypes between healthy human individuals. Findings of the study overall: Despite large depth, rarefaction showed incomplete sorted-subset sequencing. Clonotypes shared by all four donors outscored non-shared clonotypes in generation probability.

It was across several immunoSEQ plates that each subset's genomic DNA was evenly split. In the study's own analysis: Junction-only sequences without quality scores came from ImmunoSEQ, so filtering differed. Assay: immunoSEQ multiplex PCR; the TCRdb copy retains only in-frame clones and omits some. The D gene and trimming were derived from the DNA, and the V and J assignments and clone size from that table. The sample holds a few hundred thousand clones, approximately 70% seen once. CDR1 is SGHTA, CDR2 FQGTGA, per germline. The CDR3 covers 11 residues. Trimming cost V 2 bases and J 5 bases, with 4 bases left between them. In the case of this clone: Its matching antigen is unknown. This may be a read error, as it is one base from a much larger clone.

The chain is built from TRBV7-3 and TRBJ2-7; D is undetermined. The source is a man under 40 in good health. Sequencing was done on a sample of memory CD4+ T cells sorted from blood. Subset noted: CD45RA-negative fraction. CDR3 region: CASSLVHEQYF. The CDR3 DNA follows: TGTGCCAGCAGCTTAGTGCACGAGCAGTACTTC.